One sample yielded the 10 T cell receptor beta chains listed below, sequenced in a study of CD8 T cells in ankylosing spondylitis. Study-level findings and limits: A motif in TCR beta, a set of roughly eight highly homologous variants, appeared characteristic of ankylosing spondylitis blood.

The antigens for these receptors are not known. A single record per CDR3 protein comes from TCRdb applying MiXCR to the 5' RACE reads. The sample gives approximately 520,000 distinct CDR3 sequences, 5.3% of which show up once; around 3.5% is in the top ten. The sequenced sample consisted of blood, either unsorted or a sorted T cell fraction (not recorded which). These receptors were taken from a male donor with ankylosing spondylitis.

This clonotype was observed many times. The chain links TRBV28 to TRBJ1-1; D is perhaps TRBD1 (5 bases). The CDR3 totals 15 residues. Trimming removed 5 bases at V and 3 bases at J, with 16 bases between. The germline CDR1 and CDR2 sequences are MDHEN and SYDVKM. The CDR3 spells CASSIQQALDTEAFF. As DNA, the CDR3 is TGTGCCAGCAGTATCCAACAGGCCCTAGACACTGAAGCTTTCTTT.

This clonotype was picked up many times. The rearrangement uses TRBV5-6 and TRBJ1-5; D call uncertain. With 0 bases removed from V and 4 bases from J, the gap between germline ends came to 5 bases. CDR1 is SGHDT and CDR2 is YYEEEE in the germline V gene. The CDR3 consists of 13 residues. The CDR3 nucleotides read TGTGCCAGCAGCTTGGGAGCAAATCAGCCCCAGCATTTT. Its protein is CASSLGANQPQHF.

This clonotype has a count of ten or more. The chain links TRBV10-3 to TRBJ2-2; 13 bases agree with TRBD2. In germline, CDR1 is ENHRY, CDR2 SYGVKD. The CDR3 is 18 amino acids. V lost 4 bases to trimming and J lost 0 bases; unmatched junction nucleotides: 5. CDR3 in DNA: TGTGCCATCAGTGGAACTAGCGGGAGGGTTCCGAACACCGGGGAGCTGTTTTTT. Translated: CAISGTSGRVPNTGELFF.

This clonotype appeared many times. V and J are TRBV20-1 and TRBJ2-4; D is unclear. The CDR3 consists of 11 residues. Looked up from germline, CDR1 is DFQATT and CDR2 is SNEGSKA (reference sequence). Trimming removed 5 bases from V and 8 bases from J, with 10 bases in between. The CDR3 DNA sequence: TGCAGTGCTCGCAAGGTTGACATTCAGTACTTC. It specifies CSARKVDIQYF.

A note on this clonotype: A much larger clone sits a single nucleotide away, making a read error possible. The rearrangement links TRBV7-3 to TRBJ2-7, with 10 bases that match TRBD1. This CDR3 comprises 15 residues. Germline lookup yields CDR1 SGHTA and CDR2 FQGTGA. V lost 3 bases to trimming and J lost 2 bases; unmatched junction nucleotides: 4. DNA for the CDR3: TGTGCCAGCAGCTTGGGGACAGGGGCCGCCTACGAGCAGTACTTC. It codes for CASSLGTGAAYEQYF. The entire variable domain, with the rest obtained from reference TRBV7-3 and TRBJ2-7, is as follows: GAGVSQTPSNKVTEKGKYVELRCDPISGHTALYWYRQSLGQGPEFLIYFQGTGAADDSGLPNDRFFAVRPEGSVSTLKIQRTERGDSAVYLCASSLGTGAAYEQYFGPGTRLTVT.

This clonotype has a handful of counts. The chain links TRBV6-2 or TRBV6-3 to TRBJ2-1, with D unresolved. V lost 2 bases and J lost 15, with 11 bases in between. This CDR3 comprises 11 residues. CDR1 is MNHEY and CDR2 is SVGEGT in the germline V gene. The CDR3 DNA sequence: TGTGCCAGCAGTTACGTTGGAAGACTGTTCTTC. It is translated as CASSYVGRLFF.

This chain joins TRBV3-1 and TRBJ2-5; no reliable D call. The V end was cut by 1 base, the J end by 2 bases, with 11 bases between. CDR3 size: 15 residues. CDR1 and CDR2 (germline): LGHDT, YNNKEL (reference sequence). Written as DNA, the CDR3 is TGTGCCAGCAGCCAAGGAGGTAAAGCACAAGAGACCCAGTACTTC. Translating gives CASSQGGKAQETQYF.

In its sample, this clonotype was seen many times. J is TRBJ2-4 and V is TRBV14, with D maybe TRBD1 (5 bases). The germline V gene encodes CDR1 SGHDN and CDR2 FVKESK. The CDR3 covers 13 residues. V gave up 4 bases and J gave up 6 bases, with 10 bases separating them. CDR3: CASSPERGNIQYF. The CDR3 region has the DNA TGTGCCAGCAGCCCAGAAAGGGGAAACATTCAGTACTTC.

In this sample, this clonotype turned up a few times. The V call is TRBV7-9, the J call TRBJ2-1; 9 bases are shared with TRBD2. J was trimmed by 10 bases and V by 5 bases; bases with no gene match: 12. CDR1 and CDR2 (germline): SEHNR, FQNEAQ (reference sequence). The CDR3 consists of 15 residues. The CDR3 sequence is CASSPPGLAPREQFF. CDR3 coding DNA: TGTGCCAGCAGCCCCCCGGGACTAGCCCCCCGGGAGCAGTTCTTC. The full variable domain, with the rest looked up from reference TRBV7-9 and TRBJ2-1, is DTGVSQNPRHKITKRGQNVTFRCDPISEHNRLYWYRQTLGQGPEFLTYFQNEAQLEKSRLLSDRFSAERPKGSFSTLEIQRTEQGDSAMYLCASSPPGLAPREQFFGPGTRLTVL.

Many counts were recorded for this clonotype. One end of the junction fails to match germline, which may point to a read error. The CDR3 nucleotides are TGTGCCACCAGCCGAGAGGCGGGACGAACCCATTCACCCCTCCACTTT. Its protein product is CATSREAGRTHSPLHF. The gene calls are TRBV15 and TRBJ1-6; D possibly corresponds to TRBD1 (5 bases). Germline V gene lookup returns CDR1 LNHNV and CDR2 YYDKDF (reference sequence). The CDR3 extends over 16 amino acids.